These 32 T cell receptor beta chains were sequenced from one sample in a study of blood T cell repertoires in COVID-19. Profiled with immunoSEQ multiplex PCR; TCRdb holds only in-frame clones, not every one. Of tens of thousands of clones in the sample, about nine tenths are singletons; the top ten hold 8.6%. Sequencing was done on a sample of peripheral blood. The receptors originated from a human donor in a cohort sampled during active COVID-19.

This chain uses TRBV18 with TRBJ2-7; D perhaps matches TRBD2 (5 bases). This CDR3 is 14 amino acids long. The V gene's germline CDR1 is KGHSH and CDR2 LQKENI. Trimming removed 5 bases at V and 4 bases at J, with 15 bases between. As DNA, the CDR3 is TGTGCCAGCTCAAGTTACGAGGGCGGGTACGAGCAGTACTTC. It translates to CASSSYEGGYEQYF. Drawing the rest from reference TRBV18 and TRBJ2-7, the complete variable domain is NAGVMQNPRHLVRRRGQEARLRCSPMKGHSHVYWYRQLPEEGLKFMVYLQKENIIDESGMPKERFSAEFPKEGPSILRIQQVVRGDSAAYFCASSSYEGGYEQYFGPGTRLTVT.

This clone came up once. V and J are TRBV9 and TRBJ2-3; 8 bases match TRBD1. This CDR3 region has 17 residues. Germline loops: CDR1 SGDLS, CDR2 YYNGEE. With V trimmed by 3 bases and J by 0 bases, 9 bases remained unmatched. CDR3 nucleotides: TGTGCCAGCAGCGGTCCGGGACAGGAGGAAAGCACAGATACGCAGTATTTT. It is translated as CASSGPGQEESTDTQYF.

The chain is built from TRBV7-8 and TRBJ2-2, with D maybe TRBD2 (5 bases). The V end was cut by 6 bases, the J end by 4 bases, with 9 bases between. Germline CDR1 and CDR2: SGHVS and FQNEAQ. This CDR3 comprises 13 residues. This chain's CDR3 is CASRGAATGELFF. CDR3 coding DNA: TGTGCCAGCAGGGGAGCAGCCACCGGGGAGCTGTTTTTT.

This clone was seen just once. The J gene is TRBJ2-7, the V gene TRBV28; 10 bases agree with TRBD1. The trim removed 4 bases at V and 2 bases at J, leaving 11 bases unmatched. The germline gives CDR1 MDHEN, CDR2 SYDVKM. This CDR3 spans 17 amino acids. CDR3 nucleotides: TGTGCCAGCAGTTATGGGAGGGGGACAGGGGTACCCTACGAGCAGTACTTC. Protein: CASSYGRGTGVPYEQYF.

V usage is TRBV2 and J usage is TRBJ1-4, with D unresolved. Germline lookup yields CDR1 SNHLY and CDR2 FYNNEI. This CDR3 has 15 amino acids. Trimming shortened V by 0 bases and J by 4 bases, and 9 bases separated the two germline ends. CDR3 sequence: CASSEAPRVNEKLFF. The CDR3, as DNA: TGTGCCAGCAGTGAAGCGCCGCGGGTTAATGAAAAACTGTTTTTT.

This chain links TRBV5-1 with TRBJ2-4, with 7 bases lining up with TRBD1. J gave up 1 base and V 3 bases, and 1 base lay outside the gene matches. This CDR3 region has 14 residues. Germline V CDR1 and CDR2: SGHRS, YFSETQ. In DNA form, the CDR3 reads TGCGCCAGCAGCTCACAGGGGGCCAAAAACATTCAGTACTTC. The encoded protein is CASSSQGAKNIQYF.

This chain uses TRBV6-2 or TRBV6-3 with TRBJ2-2; D possibly corresponds to TRBD1 (6 bases). Germline V gene sequence: CDR1 MNHEY, CDR2 SVGEGT. Trimming took 0 bases from V and 6 from J, leaving 11 bases between them. The CDR3 extends over 15 amino acids. The CDR3 sequence is CASSYSRQGPGELFF. CDR3 DNA: TGTGCCAGCAGTTACTCGCGGCAGGGGCCCGGGGAGCTGTTTTTT.

The chain links TRBV7-2 to TRBJ2-2; 10 positions match TRBD1. CDR1 and CDR2 (germline): SGHTA, FQGNSA. V was clipped by 4 bases and J by 6 bases; unmatched bases: 11. This CDR3 contains 17 residues. The CDR3 region is CASSSRGDRGDAGELFF. The DNA of the CDR3 is TGTGCCAGCAGCTCTAGGGGGGACAGGGGTGATGCCGGGGAGCTGTTTTTT.

V and J are TRBV29-1 and TRBJ1-1; D is uncertain. This CDR3 is built from 16 residues. Germline V gives CDR1 SQVTM, CDR2 ANQGSEA. V shed 0 bases and J shed 1 base, with 15 bases lying between them. CDR3 sequence: CSVEDLGVTENTEAFF. CDR3 in DNA: TGCAGCGTTGAAGACCTCGGTGTAACAGAGAACACTGAAGCTTTCTTT.

The rearrangement links TRBV16 to TRBJ2-2; 8 bases are a match to TRBD1. V gave up 0 bases and J gave up 5 bases; unmatched junction bases: 5. CDR3 length: 16 residues. The germline CDR1 and CDR2 sequences are KGHSY and FQNENV. This CDR3 reads CASSQSRTGLTGELFF. The CDR3 DNA sequence: TGTGCCAGCAGCCAATCGCGGACAGGGTTGACCGGGGAGCTGTTTTTT.

This clone was seen once. The gene calls are TRBV7-2 and TRBJ2-1, with 12 positions matching TRBD2. Germline lookup yields CDR1 SGHTA and CDR2 FQGNSA. The ends lost 1 base at V and 9 bases at J; junction bases unmatched: 7. This CDR3 region has 16 residues. Here the CDR3 DNA reads TGTGCCAGCAGCTTAGGGTCTAGCGGGGGGGCCGGTGAGCAGTTCTTC. Residues: CASSLGSSGGAGEQFF. The full variable domain, its missing parts supplied by reference TRBV7-2 and TRBJ2-1, is GAGVSQSPSNKVTEKGKDVELRCDPISGHTALYWYRQSLGQGLEFLIYFQGNSAPDKSGLPSDRFSAERTGGSVSTLTIQRTQQEDSAVYLCASSLGSSGGAGEQFFGPGTRLTVL.

The chain couples TRBV7-9 to TRBJ2-7; 10 nucleotides line up with TRBD1. V dropped 4 bases and J dropped 6; count of bases not matched to a gene: 9. Germline-derived CDR1 and CDR2 are SEHNR and FQNEAQ (reference sequence). The CDR3 is 15 amino acids. The CDR3 nucleotides read TGTGCCAGCAGCTCAGTAGGACAGGGGGTGGGCGAGCAGTACTTC. Its translation is CASSSVGQGVGEQYF.

This rearrangement joins TRBV5-4 to TRBJ2-3; D possibly corresponds to TRBD2 (6 bases). V gave up 2 bases and J gave up 4 bases, with 14 bases separating them. The CDR3 length is 15 residues. Germline lookup yields CDR1 SGHNT and CDR2 YYREEE (reference sequence). CDR3 sequence (DNA): TGTGCCAGCAGCTTCCCCGGGAGACGTGCAGATACGCAGTATTTT. It codes for CASSFPGRRADTQYF.

In this sample, this clone turned up a few times. The chain links TRBV5-6 to TRBJ1-6; D is perhaps TRBD1 (5 bases). Looked up from germline, CDR1 is SGHDT and CDR2 is YYEEEE. The CDR3 runs to 15 residues. The ends were cut back, 3 bases at V and 3 bases at J, with 10 bases in the middle. The CDR3 region has the DNA TGTGCCAGCAGCTCGAGACAGTTCTATAATTCACCCCTCCACTTT. Translated, it gives CASSSRQFYNSPLHF.

This clone was recorded only once. The chain combines TRBV6-5 with TRBJ2-3; 7 nucleotides match TRBD2. V gave up 6 bases and J gave up 1 base; unmatched junction bases: 7. In germline, CDR1 is MNHEY, CDR2 SVGAGI. This CDR3 is built from 15 residues. Here the CDR3 DNA reads TGTGCCAGCAGCCGGCAGCGGGACCGCACAGATACGCAGTATTTT. Its protein product is CASSRQRDRTDTQYF.

The rearrangement joins TRBV19 to TRBJ2-1; D gene uncertain. The ends were cut back, 3 bases at V and 0 bases at J, with 6 bases in the middle. CDR1 and CDR2 (germline): LNHDA, SQIVND (reference sequence). CDR3 length: 14 amino acids. This chain's CDR3 is CASSIFLSYNEQFF. In nucleotides, the CDR3 is TGTGCCAGTAGTATTTTCCTCTCCTACAATGAGCAGTTCTTC.

V usage is TRBV4-3 and J usage is TRBJ1-2; 7 bases fit TRBD1. This CDR3 spans 15 amino acids. Trimming at V came to 3 bases and at J to 4 bases, leaving 8 bases not matched to a gene. CDR1 is LGHNA, CDR2 YSLEER, per germline. The CDR3 loop is CASSQDRPLAYGYTF. CDR3 coding DNA: TGCGCCAGCAGCCAGGACAGGCCGCTAGCCTATGGCTACACCTTC.

V usage is TRBV19 and J usage is TRBJ2-1, with no clear D. From germline, CDR1 is LNHDA and CDR2 SQIVND (reference sequence). V lost 2 bases to trimming and J lost 0 bases, with 8 bases between them. This CDR3 is built from 15 residues. The CDR3 sequence: CASSIIFLSYNEQFF. CDR3 DNA: TGTGCCAGTAGTATAATTTTTCTCTCCTACAATGAGCAGTTCTTC.

The chain has TRBV7-8 and TRBJ2-2; TRBD2 matches 12 bases. Looked up from germline, CDR1 is SGHVS and CDR2 is FQNEAQ. The ends lost 0 bases at V and 0 bases at J; junction bases unmatched: 8. This CDR3 has 20 amino acids. The CDR3 sequence: CASSLAGPTSGGPNTGELFF. CDR3 in DNA: TGTGCCAGCAGCTTAGCTGGCCCGACTAGCGGGGGACCGAACACCGGGGAGCTGTTTTTT.

The chain combines TRBV3-1 (or the pseudogene TRBV3-2) with TRBJ1-2; 10 bases line up with TRBD1. The CDR3 covers 13 residues. Trimming at V came to 5 bases and at J to 5 bases, leaving 2 bases not matched to a gene. CDR1 is LGHDT, CDR2 YNNKEL, per germline (reference sequence). This chain's CDR3 is CASSVGQGYGYTF. In nucleotides, the CDR3 is TGTGCCAGCAGCGTGGGACAGGGGTATGGCTACACCTTC.

The chain couples TRBV15 to TRBJ2-7; TRBD1 matches at 10 bases. V shed 1 base and J 1 base; nucleotides not matched to a gene: 7. The CDR3 sequence is 17 residues long. Germline CDR1 reads LNHNV; CDR2 reads YYDKDF (reference sequence). The CDR3 sequence is CATSRGLTGGLSYEQYF. In DNA, the CDR3 is TGTGCCACCAGCAGAGGGTTGACAGGGGGCCTGTCCTACGAGCAGTACTTC.

The V call is TRBV18, the J call TRBJ2-7; 7 nucleotides agree with TRBD1. The trim removed 3 bases at V and 6 bases at J, leaving 11 bases unmatched. Per germline, CDR1 KGHSH and CDR2 LQKENI. The CDR3 loop spans 15 amino acids. For the CDR3, the DNA is TGTGCCAGCTCACCTTTGACAGGGCAAGGCTCCGAGCAGTACTTC. Protein product: CASSPLTGQGSEQYF.

V is TRBV4-1 and J is TRBJ2-3; TRBD2 aligns across 10 bases. The CDR3 spans 17 residues. Germline V gene lookup returns CDR1 MGHRA and CDR2 YSYEKL. V lost 3 bases, J lost 2 bases, and 8 bases stayed unmatched. CDR3 in amino acids: CASSHPPGLAVTDTQYF. For the CDR3, the DNA is TGCGCCAGCAGCCACCCGCCCGGACTAGCGGTCACAGATACGCAGTATTTT.

J is TRBJ2-2 and V is TRBV7-2; no clear D. In germline, CDR1 is SGHTA, CDR2 FQGNSA. V lost 4 bases and J 0 bases, leaving 6 bases between the germline ends. The CDR3 runs to 14 residues. The CDR3 protein is CASSSNANTGELFF. The DNA for the CDR3 is TGTGCCAGCAGCTCCAATGCGAACACCGGGGAGCTGTTTTTT. The full variable domain, its missing parts supplied by reference TRBV7-2 and TRBJ2-2, is GAGVSQSPSNKVTEKGKDVELRCDPISGHTALYWYRQSLGQGLEFLIYFQGNSAPDKSGLPSDRFSAERTGGSVSTLTIQRTQQEDSAVYLCASSSNANTGELFFGEGSRLTVL.

This rearrangement joins TRBV30 to TRBJ2-5; 9 bases agree with TRBD1. CDR3 size: 13 residues. V was pared by 8 bases and J by 7 bases, with 11 bases of the junction left unmatched. From germline, CDR1 is GTSNPN and CDR2 SVGIG (reference sequence). The CDR3: CAQQGALRGTQYF. In DNA form, the CDR3 reads TGTGCCCAACAGGGGGCGTTAAGGGGGACCCAGTACTTC.

The chain is built from TRBV10-1 and TRBJ2-2; D not certain. In germline, CDR1 is WNHNN, CDR2 SYGVQD (reference sequence). CDR3 length equals 13 residues. V lost 2 bases and J 9 bases, leaving 10 bases between the germline ends. The CDR3 DNA reads TGCGCCAGCAGTGAGCAACTAACTAGGGAGCTGTTTTTT. This gives the protein CASSEQLTRELFF.

This sequence joins TRBV7-9 and TRBJ1-3, with D possibly TRBD1 on 6 matching bases. The germline CDR1 and CDR2 sequences are SEHNR and FQNEAQ (reference sequence). The ends were cut back, 5 bases at V and 0 bases at J, with 14 bases in the middle. There are 16 residues in the CDR3. The CDR3: CASSLRQASSGNTIYF. The CDR3 DNA reads TGTGCCAGCAGCCTTCGACAGGCTAGCTCTGGAAACACCATATATTTT.

This clone was seen a single time. This chain connects TRBV10-3 to TRBJ1-2; no clear D. The CDR3 sequence is 15 residues long. Trimming stripped 4 bases from V and 4 bases from J, with 16 bases between. Germline V gene sequence: CDR1 ENHRY, CDR2 SYGVKD. The chain's CDR3 is CAISGEIMGTYGYTF. The CDR3 DNA is TGTGCCATCAGTGGGGAGATAATGGGTACCTATGGCTACACCTTC.

This sequence joins TRBV7-9 and TRBJ2-1, with TRBD2 matching 8 bases. Germline-derived CDR1 and CDR2 are SEHNR and FQNEAQ (reference sequence). The trim removed 1 base at V and 4 bases at J, leaving 3 bases unmatched. The CDR3 contains 15 residues. Written as DNA, the CDR3 is TGTGCCAGCAGCTTAGGGCGGGGGGCTTACAATGAGCAGTTCTTC. Amino acids: CASSLGRGAYNEQFF.

DNA for the CDR3: TGTGCCAGCGGGCCGGACAGGGGCTACGAGCAGTACTTC. Amino acids: CASGPDRGYEQYF. The rearrangement joins TRBV5-8 to TRBJ2-7; 9 bases are a match to TRBD1. Germline lookup yields CDR1 SGHTS and CDR2 YDEGEE. V dropped 7 bases and J dropped 3; count of bases not matched to a gene: 5. CDR3 size: 13 residues.

The chain links TRBV27 to TRBJ2-7, with TRBD1 matching over 7 bases. There are 13 residues in the CDR3. CDR1 is MNHEY and CDR2 is SMNVEV in the germline V gene (reference sequence). The junction had 3 bases not matched to a gene; V was cut back by 4 bases and J by 3 bases. The CDR3 bases are TGTGCCAGCAGTTCTCGACAGGGCTACGAGCAGTACTTC. Translating gives CASSSRQGYEQYF.

The V call is TRBV18, the J call TRBJ1-1, with D possibly being TRBD1 (5 bases). The CDR3 loop spans 15 amino acids. The V gene's germline CDR1 is KGHSH and CDR2 LQKENI. V was cut by 3 bases and J by 5 bases, with 16 bases left in between. In DNA form, the CDR3 reads TGTGCCAGCTCACCGGGTGGCAGGGTGGTTACTGAAGCTTTCTTT. Its protein is CASSPGGRVVTEAFF. The full variable domain, completed using reference TRBV18 and TRBJ1-1, is NAGVMQNPRHLVRRRGQEARLRCSPMKGHSHVYWYRQLPEEGLKFMVYLQKENIIDESGMPKERFSAEFPKEGPSILRIQQVVRGDSAAYFCASSPGGRVVTEAFFGQGTRLTVV.